This note documents a single T cell receptor (beta chain) sequence. This CDR3 has 16 residues. Trimming left V 2 bases short and J 6 bases short, with 19 bases between. Germline V gene lookup returns CDR1 MNHEY and CDR2 SVGEGT. Original methodology: Amplifying reference gene primers gave estimates of nucleated cell counts. The table came from immunoSEQ multiplex PCR; TCRdb's copy has only in-frame clones and leaves some out. V and J calls and clone size follow that table, whereas D and trimming were derived from the DNA. The repertoire holds around 440,000 clones, with 88% as singletons. The data originate from a study of blood T cell repertoires in COVID-19. Whole-study context: Material from acute and convalescent COVID-19 was sourced from the United States, Italy and Spain. PBMCs, B-cell-depleted T cells, or T cells were the source of the cDNA or gDNA that made up the material.

Seattle-derived patients entered the study during active infection and were followed longitudinally. The chain is built from TRBV6-2 or TRBV6-3 and TRBJ1-2, with D possibly being TRBD1 (6 bases). The sequence was collected from a woman between 50 and 59 years old with COVID-19, enrolled during active disease. Sequencing was carried out using peripheral blood. The DNA of the CDR3 is TGTGCCAGCAGTTACCACAGGGACGTGCGGTCAGATGGCTACACCTTC. Encoded protein: CASSYHRDVRSDGYTF.